A selection of T cell receptor beta chains follows, all from one sample in a study of blood T cell repertoires in COVID-19. Generated by immunoSEQ multiplex PCR, the TCRdb table keeps only in-frame clones and is missing some. This sample has more than 200,000 clones, with around 80% found just once. Sequenced: peripheral blood. The origin of the receptors is a woman in her forties or fifties with acute or convalescent COVID-19. Each CDR3 is given with its conserved first and last residue. The D gene is left open where the match is weak. Part of the rows lack a size; the others show once, few, many or a class for expanded clones.

J gene,clone size,D gene,V gene,CDR3 DNA,CDR3 protein
TRBJ2-7,.,.,TRBV29-1,TGCAGCGTTGAAGTGGAGTACGAGCAGTACTTC,CSVEVEYEQYF
TRBJ2-1,.,TRBD2,TRBV18,TGTGCCAGCTCCCCAAGGACTAGCGGGAATGAGCAGTTCTTC,CASSPRTSGNEQFF
TRBJ2-7,.,TRBD1,TRBV10-2,TGCGCCAGCAGTGCGATACCGGGACAGGGGACGCGGGAGCAGTACTTC,CASSAIPGQGTREQYF
TRBJ1-4,once,.,TRBV3-1/TRBV3-2,TGTGCCAGCAGCCAAGACAGGGGTGCCGAAAAACTGTTTTTT,CASSQDRGAEKLFF
TRBJ1-2,.,.,TRBV3-1/TRBV3-2,TGTGCCAGCAGACGCGCAGGCTTAGGAGGCTACACCTTC,CASRRAGLGGYTF
TRBJ2-1,.,TRBD2,TRBV15,TGTGCCACCAGCAGAGGTAGCGGGAATGGGGACAATGAGCAGTTCTTC,CATSRGSGNGDNEQFF
TRBJ2-5,.,TRBD2,TRBV25-1,TGTGCCAGCAGTGAATTTCAGGGTAGCGGGACTCGAGAGACCCAGTACTTC,CASSEFQGSGTRETQYF
TRBJ1-3,.,TRBD1,TRBV5-6,TGTGCCAGCAGCCAGGGACAGGCCCTCTCTGGAAACACCATATATTTT,CASSQGQALSGNTIYF
TRBJ1-4,once,TRBD1,TRBV19,TGTGCCAGTAGTGTAGGGGGCAACGAAAAACTGTTTTTT,CASSVGGNEKLFF
TRBJ2-5,once,.,TRBV6-5,TGTGCCAGCAGTTACTCGGAGGGACCGGAGACCCAGTACTTC,CASSYSEGPETQYF
TRBJ1-1,once,.,TRBV7-9,TGTGCCAGCACCCCCCGGGCGGGGAACACTGAAGCTTTCTTT,CASTPRAGNTEAFF
TRBJ1-2,once,.,TRBV28,TGTGCCAGCAAGTGGCCCCCCACGGAGGGCTACACCTTC,CASKWPPTEGYTF
TRBJ2-1,once,.,TRBV15,TGTGCCACCAGCAGATCGACAGAGATGAGCTCCTACAATGAGCAGTTCTTC,CATSRSTEMSSYNEQFF
TRBJ2-3,once,TRBD1,TRBV11-2,TGTGCCAGCAGCTCGATAGGTGGGGGGGGACAGGGTGGCACAGATACGCAGTATTTT,CASSSIGGGGQGGTDTQYF
TRBJ2-7,.,.,TRBV6-1,TGTGCCAGCAGTGAGAATAGTCTGTCGTACGAGCAGTACTTC,CASSENSLSYEQYF
TRBJ1-1,.,.,TRBV2,TGTGCCAGCAGCCAAACCCTACAGGAGAACACTGAAGCTTTCTTT,CASSQTLQENTEAFF
TRBJ2-1,.,TRBD1,TRBV2,TGTGCCAGCAGGGCGACAGGGGCGCTGAGTGAGCAGTTCTTC,CASRATGALSEQFF
TRBJ2-7,.,.,TRBV6-1,TGTGCCAGCAGTGACCCCTCTAGCGCACAAAACTACGAGCAGTACTTC,CASSDPSSAQNYEQYF